What follows describes a single T cell receptor beta chain. In the same sample, other DNA sequences code for this CDR3. The data are from a study of blood T cell repertoires in COVID-19. In germline, CDR1 is SGDLS, CDR2 YYNGEE. V shed 1 base and J 3 bases; nucleotides not matched to a gene: 2. This CDR3 has 15 residues. TCRdb's table, derived via immunoSEQ multiplex PCR, lists solely in-frame clones and lacks some. The data contain 190,000 or so clones, more than 75% of them singletons. The age range of participants was 18 to 89 years, with residence in fewer than 25 US areas. Recovery meant two consecutive negative NP/OP PCR tests, professional clearance, or resolved symptoms.

The chain is built from TRBV9 and TRBJ2-3; 10 bases match TRBD2. This sequence was found in a woman aged 30 to 39 who had recovered from COVID-19. Sequenced sample: PBMCs or T cells enriched from blood (not recorded which). CDR3 DNA: TGTGCCAGCAGCGTAAGCGGGAGGGTTACAGATACGCAGTATTTT. Amino acid sequence: CASSVSGRVTDTQYF.